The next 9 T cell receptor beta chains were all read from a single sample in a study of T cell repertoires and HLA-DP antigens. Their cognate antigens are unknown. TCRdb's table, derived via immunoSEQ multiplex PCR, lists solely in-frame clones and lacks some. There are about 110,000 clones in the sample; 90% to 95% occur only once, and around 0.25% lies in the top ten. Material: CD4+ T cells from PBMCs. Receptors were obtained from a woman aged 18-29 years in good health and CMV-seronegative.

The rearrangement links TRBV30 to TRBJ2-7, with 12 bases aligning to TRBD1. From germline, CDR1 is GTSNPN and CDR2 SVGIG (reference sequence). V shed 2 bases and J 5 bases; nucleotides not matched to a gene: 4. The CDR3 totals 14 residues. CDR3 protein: CAWSKGTGGDEQYF. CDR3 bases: TGTGCCTGGAGTAAGGGGACAGGGGGCGACGAGCAGTACTTC.

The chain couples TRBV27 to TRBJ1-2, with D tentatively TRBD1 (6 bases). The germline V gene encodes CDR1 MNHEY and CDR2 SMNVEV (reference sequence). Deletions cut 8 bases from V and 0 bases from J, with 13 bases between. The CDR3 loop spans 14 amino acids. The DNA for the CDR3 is TGTGCCAGCCGGGGGGCAGAACCTAACTATGGCTACACCTTC. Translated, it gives CASRGAEPNYGYTF.

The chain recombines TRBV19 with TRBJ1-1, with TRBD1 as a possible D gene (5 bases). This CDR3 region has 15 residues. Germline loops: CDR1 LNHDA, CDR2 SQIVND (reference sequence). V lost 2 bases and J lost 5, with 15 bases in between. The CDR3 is CASSIRASGLTEAFF. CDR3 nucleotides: TGTGCCAGTAGTATAAGGGCGTCAGGGCTAACTGAAGCTTTCTTT. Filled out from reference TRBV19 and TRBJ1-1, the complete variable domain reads DGGITQSPKYLFRKEGQNVTLSCEQNLNHDAMYWYRQDPGQGLRLIYYSQIVNDFQKGDIAEGYSVSREKKESFPLTVTSAQKNPTAFYLCASSIRASGLTEAFFGQGTRLTVV.

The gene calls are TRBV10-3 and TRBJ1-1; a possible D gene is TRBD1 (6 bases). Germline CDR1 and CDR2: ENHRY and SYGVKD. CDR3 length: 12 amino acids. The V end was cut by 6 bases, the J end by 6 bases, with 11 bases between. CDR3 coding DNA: TGTGCCATCAGACAGGGAGGCCCTGAAGCTTTCTTT. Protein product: CAIRQGGPEAFF.

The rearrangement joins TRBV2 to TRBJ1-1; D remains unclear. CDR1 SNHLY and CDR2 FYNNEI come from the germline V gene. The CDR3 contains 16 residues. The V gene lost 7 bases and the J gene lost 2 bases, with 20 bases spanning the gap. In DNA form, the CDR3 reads TGTGCCAGCACCCGAAGTGGCCTGCGGGCTAACACTGAAGCTTTCTTT. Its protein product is CASTRSGLRANTEAFF. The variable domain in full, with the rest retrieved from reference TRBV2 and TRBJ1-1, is EPEVTQTPSHQVTQMGQEVILRCVPISNHLYFYWYRQILGQKVEFLVSFYNNEISEKSEIFDDQFSVERPDGSNFTLKIRSTKLEDSAMYFCASTRSGLRANTEAFFGQGTRLTVV.

CDR3 sequence: CGLAGGLGKSYEQYF. DNA for the CDR3: TGTGGTCTGGCAGGGGGGTTGGGAAAATCCTACGAGCAGTACTTC. The chain uses TRBV30 and TRBJ2-7; a weak D match, TRBD1 (7 bases). The CDR3 runs to 15 residues. Germline CDR1 is GTSNPN and CDR2 is SVGIG (reference sequence).

CDR3 bases: TGTGCCAGCAGTTTATATCTATGGGAGGGCCCCAGCTCTGGGGCCAACGTCCTGACTTTC. This codes for CASSLYLWEGPSSGANVLTF. This chain joins TRBV27 and TRBJ2-6, with TRBD2 identical over 7 bases. Germline loops: CDR1 MNHEY, CDR2 SMNVEV (reference sequence). J was trimmed by 0 bases and V by 1 base; bases with no gene match: 12. The CDR3 extends over 20 amino acids.

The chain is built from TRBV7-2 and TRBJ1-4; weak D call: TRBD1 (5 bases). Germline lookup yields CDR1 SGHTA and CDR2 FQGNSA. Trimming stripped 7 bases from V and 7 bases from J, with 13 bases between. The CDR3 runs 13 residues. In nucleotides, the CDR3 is TGTGCCAGCAAAAAGGGGCACGGTGAAAAACTGTTTTTT. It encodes CASKKGHGEKLFF.

CDR3 nucleotides: TGTGCCAGCAGTTTACTAGCGGGGGGCACAGATACGCAGTATTTT. Protein sequence: CASSLLAGGTDTQYF. The chain joins TRBV6-6 to TRBJ2-3; TRBD2 aligns across 11 bases. Germline V lookup: CDR1 MNHNY, CDR2 SVGAGI (reference sequence). This CDR3 comprises 15 residues. V shed 4 bases and J 1 base; nucleotides not matched to a gene: 1.